These 14 T cell receptor beta chains share one sample of origin, sequenced in a study of T cell changes during pregnancy in multiple sclerosis. The table came from immunoSEQ multiplex PCR; TCRdb's copy has only in-frame clones and leaves some out. The sample has some 68,000 clones; 92% are singletons. Sequencing used peripheral blood, obtained in the second trimester of pregnancy. The receptor set was obtained from a female donor in good health, enrolled as a control in a pregnancy study.

The chain employs TRBV6-1 and TRBJ1-5; a possible D gene is TRBD1 (6 bases). CDR3 length: 17 amino acids. V was trimmed by 2 bases and J by 1 base, leaving 15 bases between them. The V gene's germline CDR1 is MNHNS and CDR2 SASEGT. The CDR3 reads CASSESIGQQSNQPQHF. For the CDR3, the DNA is TGTGCCAGCAGTGAATCAATAGGACAGCAAAGCAATCAGCCCCAGCATTTT.

The gene calls are TRBV6-1 and TRBJ1-3; D is unresolved. Germline V gene lookup returns CDR1 MNHNS and CDR2 SASEGT. This CDR3 is built from 14 residues. The germline V and J ends were trimmed by 4 bases and 4 bases, with 11 bases remaining between them. Here the CDR3 reads CASSAGKDGNTIYF. DNA of the CDR3: TGTGCCAGCAGTGCCGGGAAGGACGGAAACACCATATATTTT.

The chain has TRBV5-5 and TRBJ1-5, with 8 bases aligning to TRBD1. The CDR3 is made up of 15 amino acids. J lost 7 bases, V lost 0 bases, and 6 bases had no gene match. The germline V gene encodes CDR1 SGHKS and CDR2 YYEKEE (reference sequence). CDR3 protein: CASSLGAGGGQPQHF. The CDR3 region has the DNA TGTGCCAGCAGCTTGGGCGCAGGGGGCGGGCAGCCCCAGCATTTT.

V gene TRBV29-1 combines with J gene TRBJ2-6; the match to TRBD1 covers 8 bases. The CDR3 totals 16 residues. Germline loops: CDR1 SQVTM, CDR2 ANQGSEA. Trimming cost V 4 bases and J 2 bases; bases outside gene matches: 7. CDR3 sequence: CSVGPGGPTGANVLTF. In nucleotides, the CDR3 is TGCAGCGTTGGTCCAGGGGGCCCCACTGGGGCCAACGTCCTGACTTTC.

The chain joins TRBV5-5 to TRBJ2-7, with 10 bases that match TRBD1. The germline V gene has CDR1 SGHKS and CDR2 YYEKEE (reference sequence). J lost 4 bases, V lost 5 bases, and 6 bases had no gene match. This CDR3 is 14 amino acids long. The CDR3 spells CASSMAGQGYEQYF. CDR3 nucleotides: TGTGCCAGCAGTATGGCGGGACAGGGGTACGAGCAGTACTTC.

The J gene is TRBJ2-7, the V gene TRBV2; unclear D gene. The CDR3 covers 15 residues. Germline values: CDR1 SNHLY, CDR2 FYNNEI. V was trimmed by 1 base and J by 2 bases, leaving 12 bases between them. The CDR3 nucleotides are TGTGCCAGCAGTGAAGTTCTAGGAATTCCCTACGAGCAGTACTTC. Translation gives CASSEVLGIPYEQYF.

The chain uses TRBV25-1 and TRBJ2-7; 9 positions match TRBD1. The germline V gene has CDR1 MGHDK and CDR2 SYGVNS. CDR3 size: 14 residues. Trimming removed 7 bases from V and 3 bases from J; junction bases left unmatched: 7. The DNA for the CDR3 is TGTGCCAGCACCAGGACAGGGGTCGACTACGAGCAGTACTTC. It yields the protein CASTRTGVDYEQYF.

The chain combines TRBV7-3 with TRBJ2-3, with D maybe TRBD2 (6 bases). Germline V lookup: CDR1 SGHTA, CDR2 FQGTGA. The V end was cut by 3 bases, the J end by 4 bases, with 11 bases between. There are 14 residues in the CDR3. The CDR3 region has the DNA TGTGCCAGCAGCTTTGCACTAGCTGCAGATACGCAGTATTTT. It yields the protein CASSFALAADTQYF.

This clone was found once. The chain is built from TRBV6-1 and TRBJ2-5; weak D call: TRBD2 (6 bases). The end of the DNA fits TRBJ2-7 better, so the J call may be wrong. CDR1 and CDR2 (germline): MNHNS, SASEGT. The CDR3 is 13 amino acids. The chain's CDR3 is CASTRELDREQYF. DNA for the CDR3: TGTGCCAGCACACGGGAGTTGGATCGCGAGCAGTACTTC.

The chain has TRBV27 and TRBJ2-3, with TRBD2 identical over 8 bases. This CDR3 has 16 amino acids. V shed 6 bases, J shed 2 bases, and the junction held 10 bases outside the gene matches. From germline, CDR1 is MNHEY and CDR2 SMNVEV (reference sequence). CDR3 DNA: TGTGCCAGCAGCCTTCTAGCGGGCGCCCTCACAGATACGCAGTATTTT. This codes for CASSLLAGALTDTQYF.

V is TRBV7-9 and J is TRBJ2-1, with 12 bases fitting TRBD2. The CDR3 runs 15 residues. V was clipped by 4 bases and J by 6 bases; unmatched bases: 4. Germline V gene lookup returns CDR1 SEHNR and CDR2 FQNEAQ (reference sequence). In DNA, the CDR3 is TGTGCCAGCAGCTCTAGCGGGAGGGTCGTCAATGAGCAGTTCTTC. Its translation: CASSSSGRVVNEQFF.

The CDR3 loop is CASSLSRTGEFYEQYF. Here the CDR3 DNA reads TGTGCCAGCAGCTTATCTAGGACAGGTGAATTCTACGAGCAGTACTTC. The chain combines TRBV11-2 with TRBJ2-7; the match to TRBD1 covers 7 bases. V shed 2 bases, J shed 3 bases, and the junction held 10 bases outside the gene matches. Germline lookup yields CDR1 SGHAT and CDR2 FQNNGV. The CDR3 runs 16 residues.

The chain joins TRBV28 to TRBJ2-5; D perhaps matches TRBD2 (5 bases). Germline-derived CDR1 and CDR2 are MDHEN and SYDVKM. V was trimmed by 5 bases and J by 5 bases, leaving 12 bases between them. This CDR3 comprises 13 residues. The CDR3 nucleotides are TGTGCCAGCAGTCGGACTCCGAGGGAGACCCAGTACTTC. Translated, it gives CASSRTPRETQYF.

The chain employs TRBV7-3 and TRBJ2-3, with D unclear. V was pared by 3 bases and J by 1 base, with 5 bases between. CDR1 and CDR2 from the germline V gene are SGHTA and FQGTGA. The CDR3 loop spans 13 amino acids. CDR3 region: CASSFPGTDTQYF. CDR3 bases: TGTGCCAGCAGCTTCCCCGGCACAGATACGCAGTATTTT.